One sample yielded the 17 T cell receptor beta chains listed below, sequenced in a study of blood T cell repertoires in COVID-19. Repertoires were generated with immunoSEQ multiplex PCR, while TCRdb's copy carries only in-frame clones and drops some. In the table there are about 160,000 clones, around 85% of which are singletons. Specimen: peripheral blood. These receptors were obtained from a woman aged 70-85 years with acute or convalescent COVID-19.

The rearrangement links TRBV4-1 to TRBJ1-5, with D unresolved. Germline CDR1 is MGHRA and CDR2 is YSYEKL. There are 14 residues in the CDR3. V was clipped by 0 bases and J by 4 bases, with 7 bases between them. The CDR3 nucleotides are TGCGCCAGCAGCCAAGAAACTCGGAATCAGCCCCAGCATTTT. It encodes CASSQETRNQPQHF.

This chain joins TRBV24-1 and TRBJ2-1; tentatively, D is TRBD2 (6 bases). This CDR3 contains 13 residues. The germline V and J ends were trimmed by 7 bases and 9 bases, with 15 bases remaining between them. CDR1 and CDR2 from the germline V gene are KGHDR and SFDVKD. CDR3 region: CATSPWRGGEQFF. In nucleotides, the CDR3 is TGTGCCACCAGCCCCTGGAGGGGAGGTGAGCAGTTCTTC.

The rearrangement links TRBV18 to TRBJ1-1, with D possibly TRBD1 on 5 matching bases. CDR1 KGHSH and CDR2 LQKENI come from the germline V gene. The V gene lost 6 bases and the J gene lost 1 base, with 9 bases spanning the gap. There are 13 residues in the CDR3. The chain's CDR3 is CASSRQRNTEAFF. In DNA form, the CDR3 reads TGTGCCAGCTCCCGACAGAGGAACACTGAAGCTTTCTTT.

The chain joins TRBV5-4 to TRBJ2-1; D is undetermined. The CDR3 contains 13 residues. The germline V and J ends were trimmed by 0 bases and 7 bases, with 8 bases remaining between them. Germline V CDR1 and CDR2: SGHNT, YYREEE (reference sequence). CDR3 loop: CASSLVSLNEQFF. CDR3 in DNA: TGTGCCAGCAGCTTGGTCTCCCTTAATGAGCAGTTCTTC.

This clone was detected once. The J gene is TRBJ2-2, the V gene TRBV10-3, with D tentatively TRBD2 (5 bases). V was shortened by 2 bases and J by 0 bases, with 13 bases between the two germline ends. Germline V lookup: CDR1 ENHRY, CDR2 SYGVKD. The length of the CDR3 is 17 residues. CDR3 protein: CAISEPGKQSNTGELFF. Written as DNA, the CDR3 is TGTGCCATCAGTGAGCCCGGGAAGCAATCGAACACCGGGGAGCTGTTTTTT.

The chain couples TRBV30 to TRBJ1-4, with 7 bases lining up with TRBD1. Trimming at V came to 2 bases and at J to 1 base, leaving 4 bases not matched to a gene. The V gene's germline CDR1 is GTSNPN and CDR2 SVGIG (reference sequence). This CDR3 spans 15 amino acids. The CDR3 region has the DNA TGTGCCTGGAGTCTGGGACAGCAAACTAATGAAAAACTGTTTTTT. Amino acids: CAWSLGQQTNEKLFF.

This clone was detected once. The rearrangement joins TRBV9 to TRBJ1-3; tentatively, D is TRBD1 (6 bases). The CDR3 contains 15 residues. V lost 0 bases and J 3 bases, leaving 10 bases between the germline ends. Germline V gene lookup returns CDR1 SGDLS and CDR2 YYNGEE. CDR3 sequence reads: CASSVAPGDGNTIYF. The CDR3, as DNA: TGTGCCAGCAGCGTAGCCCCAGGGGATGGAAACACCATATATTTT.

This chain links TRBV28 with TRBJ2-1; 8 nucleotides line up with TRBD1. The junction had 8 bases not matched to a gene; V was cut back by 5 bases and J by 2 bases. Germline CDR1 and CDR2: MDHEN and SYDVKM. The CDR3 is 16 residues long. CDR3 in amino acids: CASSPPGGATYNEQFF. The CDR3 DNA follows: TGTGCCAGCAGTCCCCCAGGGGGCGCGACCTACAATGAGCAGTTCTTC.

The count of this clone is one. The gene calls are TRBV27 and TRBJ1-5; D ambiguous. The CDR3 is made up of 13 amino acids. Germline loops: CDR1 MNHEY, CDR2 SMNVEV (reference sequence). V was pared by 3 bases and J by 0 bases, with 3 bases between. CDR3 protein: CASSFLSNQPQHF. In DNA form, the CDR3 reads TGTGCCAGCAGTTTCCTTAGCAATCAGCCCCAGCATTTT.

The DNA of the CDR3 is TGTGCCAGCAGACCCGGACTAGCGGCATCCTACAATGAGCAGTTCTTC. Residues: CASRPGLAASYNEQFF. The chain links TRBV5-8 to TRBJ2-1; the match to TRBD2 covers 10 bases. Germline assignment: CDR1 SGHTS and CDR2 YDEGEE. This CDR3 is 16 amino acids long. With 5 bases clipped from V and 1 base from J, the junction kept 6 bases outside the gene matches.

The V call is TRBV28, the J call TRBJ2-1; D is perhaps TRBD1 (6 bases). This CDR3 spans 17 amino acids. V lost 4 bases, J lost 3 bases, and 19 bases lay in between. The germline V gene has CDR1 MDHEN and CDR2 SYDVKM. The CDR3 here is CASSSSSAGTRYNEQFF. CDR3 DNA sequence: TGTGCCAGCAGTTCATCGTCAGCCGGGACACGCTACAATGAGCAGTTCTTC.

The V call is TRBV27, the J call TRBJ1-4; 12 bases line up with TRBD1. The CDR3 is 15 amino acids. Germline CDR1 and CDR2: MNHEY and SMNVEV (reference sequence). V shed 9 bases and J 10 bases; nucleotides not matched to a gene: 12. CDR3 sequence reads: CASQITGTGGGKLFF. The CDR3 DNA reads TGTGCCAGTCAAATCACCGGGACAGGGGGCGGAAAACTGTTTTTT.

This chain's CDR3 is CASSLDRAGADTQYF. In nucleotides, the CDR3 is TGTGCCAGCTCACTGGACAGGGCGGGCGCAGATACGCAGTATTTT. This chain connects TRBV18 to TRBJ2-3; 8 positions match TRBD1. CDR1 and CDR2 from the germline V gene are KGHSH and LQKENI. V lost 4 bases, J lost 4 bases, and 7 bases stayed unmatched. The CDR3 runs to 15 residues.

V is TRBV6-5 and J is TRBJ2-5; the D is unclear. Germline values: CDR1 MNHEY, CDR2 SVGAGI. The CDR3 totals 11 residues. The V and J ends lost 8 bases and 5 bases respectively, with 9 bases between them. The CDR3 DNA follows: TGTGCCAGCCCCGGGTGGGAGACCCAGTACTTC. The encoded protein is CASPGWETQYF.

This chain uses TRBV10-3 with TRBJ2-1, with 13 bases fitting TRBD2. From germline, CDR1 is ENHRY and CDR2 SYGVKD. J was trimmed by 5 bases and V by 0 bases; bases with no gene match: 1. The CDR3 loop spans 16 amino acids. The CDR3 loop is CAISESTSGRDNEQFF. The CDR3 DNA follows: TGTGCCATCAGTGAGTCAACTAGCGGGAGGGACAATGAGCAGTTCTTC.

As regards this clone: Sequence at one end of the junction differs from germline and may be a read error. The J gene is TRBJ1-6, the V gene TRBV10-2; tentatively, D is TRBD1 (6 bases). CDR3 size: 16 residues. Germline-derived CDR1 and CDR2 are WSHSY and SAAADI. In nucleotides, the CDR3 is TGCGCCAACAGTACCAGACAGGCCAGAGTGAATTCACCCCTCCACTTT. Protein sequence: CANSTRQARVNSPLHF.

This rearrangement joins TRBV10-3 to TRBJ2-3, with 13 nucleotides matching TRBD2. In germline, CDR1 is ENHRY, CDR2 SYGVKD. The CDR3 sequence is 15 residues long. The V and J ends lost 10 bases and 2 bases, in that order; junction bases with no gene match: 6. The CDR3 here is CATKGLAGHTDTQYF. The DNA for the CDR3 is TGTGCCACCAAGGGACTAGCGGGACACACAGATACGCAGTATTTT.